The source of this T cell receptor beta chain is a study of T-cell reconstitution after alpha-beta-depleted transplantation in children. General study findings and limits: It was surviving recipient T cells and thymic progenitors that gave some patients high TCRbeta diversity at day 60. T-cell counts and diversity at one year post-transplant came mainly from newly produced T cells.

A note on this clonotype: What it binds is not known.

The authors prepared the TCRbeta library with unique molecular identifiers. TCRdb reprocessed the PCR reads via MiXCR and lists one record per CDR3 protein. The sample lists about 610,000 distinct CDR3 sequences, over 20% occurring once. V lost 2 bases to trimming and J lost 6 bases, with 12 bases between them. The CDR3 runs to 14 residues. Germline assignment: CDR1 SGHRS and CDR2 YFSETQ. The source material was PBMCs, sampled before TCRalphabeta/CD19-depleted stem cell transplant. The J gene is TRBJ2-1, the V gene TRBV5-1, with D unresolved. This TCR derives from a boy under two years old with Wiskott-Aldrich syndrome, due to receive a stem cell transplant. CDR3 sequence reads: CASSFLVGFNEQFF. The CDR3 DNA sequence: TGCGCCAGCAGCTTTTTGGTGGGATTCAATGAGCAGTTCTTC.